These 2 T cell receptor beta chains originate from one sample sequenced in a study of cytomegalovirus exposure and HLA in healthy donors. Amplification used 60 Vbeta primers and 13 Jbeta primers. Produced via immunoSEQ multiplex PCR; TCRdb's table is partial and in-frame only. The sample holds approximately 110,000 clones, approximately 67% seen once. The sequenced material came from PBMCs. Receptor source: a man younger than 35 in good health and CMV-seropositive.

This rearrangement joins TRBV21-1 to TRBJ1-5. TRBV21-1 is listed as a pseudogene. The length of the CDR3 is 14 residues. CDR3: CASSKAGLGGPQHF. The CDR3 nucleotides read TGTGCCAGCAGCAAGGCGGGACTGGGAGGGCCCCAGCATTTT.

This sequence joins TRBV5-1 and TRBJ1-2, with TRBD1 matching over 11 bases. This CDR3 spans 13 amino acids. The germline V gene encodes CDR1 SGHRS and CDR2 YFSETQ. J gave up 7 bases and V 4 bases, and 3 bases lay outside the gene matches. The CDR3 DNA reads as TGCGCCAGCAGCGCGGGACAGGGGGGTGGCTACACCTTC. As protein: CASSAGQGGGYTF.